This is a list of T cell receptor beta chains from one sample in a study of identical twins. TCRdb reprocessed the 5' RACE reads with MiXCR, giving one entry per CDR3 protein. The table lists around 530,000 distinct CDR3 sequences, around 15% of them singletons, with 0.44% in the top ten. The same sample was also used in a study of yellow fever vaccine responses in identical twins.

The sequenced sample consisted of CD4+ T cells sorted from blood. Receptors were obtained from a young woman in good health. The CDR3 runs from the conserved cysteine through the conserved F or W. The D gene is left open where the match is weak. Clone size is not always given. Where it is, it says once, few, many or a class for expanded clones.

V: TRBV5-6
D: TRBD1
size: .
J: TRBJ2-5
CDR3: CASSLPGQKETQYF
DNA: TGTGCCAGCAGCCTACCGGGACAGAAAGAGACCCAGTACTTC

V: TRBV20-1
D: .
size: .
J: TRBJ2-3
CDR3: CSALRQASTDTQYF
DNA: TGCAGTGCTTTAAGACAGGCCAGCACAGATACGCAGTATTTT

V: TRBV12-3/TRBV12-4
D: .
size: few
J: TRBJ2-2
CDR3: CASSLQAHTGELFF
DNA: TGTGCCAGCAGTTTACAGGCCCACACCGGGGAGCTGTTTTTT

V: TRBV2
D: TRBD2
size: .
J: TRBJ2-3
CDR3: CASSLAGGHLSTDTQYF
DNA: TGTGCCAGCAGTCTAGCGGGGGGGCACCTTAGCACAGATACGCAGTATTTT

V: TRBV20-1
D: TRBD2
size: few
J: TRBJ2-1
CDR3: CSASTQRERGYNEQFF
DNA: TGCAGTGCGAGCACTCAGCGGGAGAGAGGGTACAATGAGCAGTTCTTC

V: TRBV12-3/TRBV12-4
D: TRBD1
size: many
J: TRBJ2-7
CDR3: CASSPITGVVNEQYF
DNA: TGTGCCAGCAGTCCCATAACAGGGGTGGTGAACGAGCAGTACTTC

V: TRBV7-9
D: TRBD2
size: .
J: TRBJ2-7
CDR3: CASSLLLAGGPGEQYF
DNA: TGTGCCAGCAGCTTACTTTTAGCGGGAGGGCCTGGGGAGCAGTACTTC

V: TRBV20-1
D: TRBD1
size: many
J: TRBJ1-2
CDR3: CSARDGGQTLRSGYTF
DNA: TGCAGTGCTAGAGATGGGGGACAGACCCTGAGGTCTGGCTACACCTTC

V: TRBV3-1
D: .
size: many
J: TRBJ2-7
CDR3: CASSQDPSSYEQYF
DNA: TGTGCCAGCAGCCAAGATCCTAGCAGCTACGAGCAGTACTTC

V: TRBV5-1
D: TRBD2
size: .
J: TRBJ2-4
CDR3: CASSSLASGRAKNIQYF
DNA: TGCGCCAGCAGCTCCCTCGCCTCCGGGAGGGCCAAAAACATTCAGTACTTC

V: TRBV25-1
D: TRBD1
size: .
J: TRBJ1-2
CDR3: CASSELGLQTGERGYTF
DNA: TGTGCCAGCAGTGAATTGGGGCTTCAAACAGGGGAGCGTGGCTACACCTTC

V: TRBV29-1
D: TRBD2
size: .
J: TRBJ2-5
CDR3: CSARTSYFQETQYF
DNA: TGCAGCGCTCGGACTAGCTACTTTCAAGAGACCCAGTACTTC

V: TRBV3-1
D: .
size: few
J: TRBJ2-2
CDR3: CASIGVENTGELFF
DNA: TGTGCCAGCATTGGGGTGGAGAACACCGGGGAGCTGTTTTTT

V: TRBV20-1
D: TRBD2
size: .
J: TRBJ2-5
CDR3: CSARGLAWGSETQYF
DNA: TGCAGTGCTAGGGGACTAGCCTGGGGTTCGGAGACCCAGTACTTC

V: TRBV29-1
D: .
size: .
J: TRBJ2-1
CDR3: CSVDVLSREQFF
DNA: TGCAGCGTTGATGTCCTGAGCCGAGAGCAGTTCTTC

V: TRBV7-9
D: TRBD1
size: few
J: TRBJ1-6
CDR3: CASRDTGEYSPLHF
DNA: TGTGCCAGCAGAGATACAGGGGAGTATTCACCCCTCCACTTT

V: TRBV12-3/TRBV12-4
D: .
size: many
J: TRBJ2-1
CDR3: CASRSLGANEQFF
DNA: TGTGCCAGCAGATCGTTGGGGGCCAATGAGCAGTTCTTC

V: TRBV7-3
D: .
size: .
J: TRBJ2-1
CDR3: CASSPTDRVSGYNEQFF
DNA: TGTGCCAGCAGCCCCACCGACCGCGTCTCGGGGTACAATGAGCAGTTCTTC

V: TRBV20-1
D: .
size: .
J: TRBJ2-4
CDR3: CSATKGDLGDIQYF
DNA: TGCAGTGCCACCAAAGGGGACCTAGGGGACATTCAGTACTTC

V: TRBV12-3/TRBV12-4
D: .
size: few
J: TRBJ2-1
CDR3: CASSSAPPSYNEQFF
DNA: TGTGCCAGCAGTTCCGCCCCTCCTTCCTACAATGAGCAGTTCTTC

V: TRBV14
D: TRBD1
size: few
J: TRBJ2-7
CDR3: CASSQDSGTAFSYEQYF
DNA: TGTGCCAGCAGCCAAGATAGTGGGACAGCTTTTTCCTACGAGCAGTACTTC

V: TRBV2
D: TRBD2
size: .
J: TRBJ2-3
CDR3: CASSGRTSGRTTDTQYF
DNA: TGTGCCAGCAGTGGTCGGACTAGCGGGAGGACCACAGATACGCAGTATTTT

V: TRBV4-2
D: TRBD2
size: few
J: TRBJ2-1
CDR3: CASSQEFLAGYNEQFF
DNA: TGTGCCAGCAGCCAAGAATTTCTAGCGGGGTACAATGAGCAGTTCTTC

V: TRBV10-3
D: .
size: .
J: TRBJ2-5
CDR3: CAISEVEVSGTQYF
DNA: TGTGCCATCAGTGAAGTTGAGGTCTCTGGGACCCAGTACTTC

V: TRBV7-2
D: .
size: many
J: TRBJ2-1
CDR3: CASSKGGSSYNEQFF
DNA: TGTGCCAGCAGTAAAGGGGGGAGCTCCTACAATGAGCAGTTCTTC

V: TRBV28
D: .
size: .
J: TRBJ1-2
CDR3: CASSIKRGTHLYGYTF
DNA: TGTGCCAGCAGTATTAAGAGGGGGACCCACCTCTATGGCTACACCTTC

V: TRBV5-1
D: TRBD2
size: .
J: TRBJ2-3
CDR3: CASSLYGGGADTQYF
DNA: TGCGCCAGCAGCTTGTATGGGGGGGGTGCAGATACGCAGTATTTT

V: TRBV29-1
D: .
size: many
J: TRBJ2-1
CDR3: CSSSGFTYNEQFF
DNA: TGCAGCTCATCAGGGTTTACCTACAATGAGCAGTTCTTC

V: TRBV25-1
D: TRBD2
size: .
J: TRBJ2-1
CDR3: CASSEDLSGGALSYNEQFF
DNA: TGTGCCAGCAGTGAAGATCTTAGCGGGGGAGCCCTATCCTACAATGAGCAGTTCTTC

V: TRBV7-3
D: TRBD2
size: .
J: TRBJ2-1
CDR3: CASSPPGPTSGPDNEQFF
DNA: TGTGCCAGCAGCCCACCCGGTCCAACTAGCGGCCCCGACAATGAGCAGTTCTTC

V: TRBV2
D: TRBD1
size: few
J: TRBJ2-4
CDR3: CASILQGAAKNIQYF
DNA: TGTGCCAGCATCTTACAGGGGGCTGCCAAAAACATTCAGTACTTC

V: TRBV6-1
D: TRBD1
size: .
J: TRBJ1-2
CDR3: CASSEGGTGGYTF
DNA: TGTGCCAGCAGTGAAGGAGGGACAGGAGGCTACACCTTC

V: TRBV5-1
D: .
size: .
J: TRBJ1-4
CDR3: CASSGRGATNEKLFF
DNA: TGCGCCAGCAGCGGGAGAGGGGCAACTAATGAAAAACTGTTTTTT

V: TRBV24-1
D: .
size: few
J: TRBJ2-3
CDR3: CATSEHRELDTQYF
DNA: TGTGCCACCAGTGAGCACAGGGAGTTGGATACGCAGTATTTT

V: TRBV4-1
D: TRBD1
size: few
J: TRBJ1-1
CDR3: CASSPPGDRVNTEAFF
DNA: TGCGCCAGCAGCCCCCCCGGAGACAGGGTGAACACTGAAGCTTTCTTT

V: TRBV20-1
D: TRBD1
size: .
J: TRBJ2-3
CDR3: CSAKGDRGREDTQYF
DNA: TGCAGTGCGAAGGGAGACAGGGGCCGGGAGGATACGCAGTATTTT

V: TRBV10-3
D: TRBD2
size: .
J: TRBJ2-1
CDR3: CAISAERGNNEQFF
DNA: TGTGCCATCAGTGCTGAGCGGGGAAACAATGAGCAGTTCTTC

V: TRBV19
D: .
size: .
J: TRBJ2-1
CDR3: CASSIDRGYEQFF
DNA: TGTGCCAGTAGTATAGATAGGGGCTATGAGCAGTTCTTC

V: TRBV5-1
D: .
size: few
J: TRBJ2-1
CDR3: CASIPGGSYNEQFF
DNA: TGCGCCAGCATCCCCGGAGGTTCCTACAATGAGCAGTTCTTC

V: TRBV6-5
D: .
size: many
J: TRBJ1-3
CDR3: CASTSGNTIYF
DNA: TGTGCCAGCACCTCTGGAAACACCATATATTTT

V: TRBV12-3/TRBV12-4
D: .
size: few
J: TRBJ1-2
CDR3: CASSFENYGYTF
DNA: TGTGCCAGCAGTTTTGAGAACTATGGCTACACCTTC

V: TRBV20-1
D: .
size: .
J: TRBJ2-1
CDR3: CCADVNGAKISYNEQFF
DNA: TGCTGTGCGGACGTCAACGGGGCGAAGATTTCCTACAATGAGCAGTTCTTC

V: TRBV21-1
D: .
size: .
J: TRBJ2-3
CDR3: CASSSGAGPSTDTQYF
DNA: TGTGCCAGCAGCAGTGGAGCGGGGCCTAGCACAGATACGCAGTATTTT

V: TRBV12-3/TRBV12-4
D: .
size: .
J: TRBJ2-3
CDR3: CASSLGWDGLTDTQYF
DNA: TGTGCCAGCAGTTTAGGGTGGGATGGACTCACAGATACGCAGTATTTT

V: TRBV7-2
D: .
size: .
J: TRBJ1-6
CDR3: CASSLAHYNNSPLHF
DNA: TGTGCCAGCAGCTTAGCGCACTATAATAATTCACCCCTCCACTTT

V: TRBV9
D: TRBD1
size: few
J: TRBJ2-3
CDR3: CASSVPPQGDPDGDTQYF
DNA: TGTGCCAGCAGCGTTCCACCACAGGGGGACCCTGACGGAGATACGCAGTATTTT

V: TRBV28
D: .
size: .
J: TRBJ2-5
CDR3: CASSSRAGSVRETQYF
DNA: TGTGCCAGCAGTTCCAGGGCAGGGTCCGTCCGAGAGACCCAGTACTTC

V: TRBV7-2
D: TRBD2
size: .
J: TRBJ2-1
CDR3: CASSPLAGLSYNEQFF
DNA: TGTGCCAGCAGCCCGTTAGCGGGACTGTCCTACAATGAGCAGTTCTTC

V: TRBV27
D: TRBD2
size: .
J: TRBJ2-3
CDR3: CASRPLAGVSSTDTQYF
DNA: TGTGCCAGCAGACCACTAGCGGGAGTGTCGAGCACAGATACGCAGTATTTT

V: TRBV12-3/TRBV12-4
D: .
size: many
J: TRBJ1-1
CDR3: CASSYTGPREAFF
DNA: TGTGCCAGCAGTTATACCGGACCCAGGGAAGCTTTCTTT

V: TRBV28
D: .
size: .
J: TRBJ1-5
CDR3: CASSLRGVNQPQHF
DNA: TGTGCCAGCAGTTTACGGGGAGTTAATCAGCCCCAGCATTTT

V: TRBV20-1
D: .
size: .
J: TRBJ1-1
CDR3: CSARGAGDTEAFF
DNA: TGCAGTGCTAGAGGAGCCGGGGACACTGAAGCTTTCTTT

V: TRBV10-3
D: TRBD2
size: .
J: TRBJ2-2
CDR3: CAISPSGREAGELFF
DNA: TGTGCCATCAGCCCTAGCGGGAGGGAGGCCGGGGAGCTGTTTTTT

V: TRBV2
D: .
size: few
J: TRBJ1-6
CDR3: CASRDAGMYNSPLHF
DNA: TGTGCCAGCCGGGACGCAGGGATGTATAATTCACCCCTCCACTTT

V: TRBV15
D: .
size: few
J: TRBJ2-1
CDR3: CATSRLSTVPYNEQFF
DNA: TGTGCCACCAGCAGGTTGTCAACAGTTCCTTACAATGAGCAGTTCTTC

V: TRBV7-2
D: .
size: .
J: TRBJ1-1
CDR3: CASSFQAMNTEAFF
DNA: TGTGCCAGCAGCTTCCAGGCTATGAACACTGAAGCTTTCTTT

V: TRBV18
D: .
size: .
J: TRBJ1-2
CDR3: CASSAPNYGYTF
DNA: TGTGCCAGCTCGGCCCCTAACTATGGCTACACCTTC

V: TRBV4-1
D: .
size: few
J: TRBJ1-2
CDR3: CASSQVDRSLYGYTF
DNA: TGCGCCAGCAGCCAAGTTGACAGGTCTCTCTATGGCTACACCTTC

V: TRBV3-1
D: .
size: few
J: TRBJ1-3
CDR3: CASSPRDSSSGNTIYF
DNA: TGTGCCAGCAGCCCACGGGATTCGAGCTCTGGAAACACCATATATTTT

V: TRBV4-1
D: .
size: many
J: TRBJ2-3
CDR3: CASSQSADTQYF
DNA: TGCGCCAGCAGCCAATCAGCAGATACGCAGTATTTT